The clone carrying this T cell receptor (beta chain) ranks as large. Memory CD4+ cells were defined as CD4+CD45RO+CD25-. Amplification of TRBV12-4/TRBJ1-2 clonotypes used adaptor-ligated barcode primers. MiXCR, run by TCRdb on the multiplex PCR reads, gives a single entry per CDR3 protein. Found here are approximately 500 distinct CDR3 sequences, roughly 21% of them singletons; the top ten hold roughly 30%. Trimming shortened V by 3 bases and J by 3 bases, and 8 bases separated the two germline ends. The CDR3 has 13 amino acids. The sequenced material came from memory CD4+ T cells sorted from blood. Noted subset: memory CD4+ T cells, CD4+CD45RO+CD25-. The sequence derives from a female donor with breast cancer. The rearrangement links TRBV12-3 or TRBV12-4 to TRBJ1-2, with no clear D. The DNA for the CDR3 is TGTGCCAGCAGTTTGGGGAATCACTATGGCTACACCTTC. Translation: CASSLGNHYGYTF.